This is a list of T cell receptor beta chains from one sample in a study of control samples from healthy donors and cancer patients. Clones were read by immunoSEQ multiplex PCR, and TCRdb kept only the in-frame ones, dropping some. The table includes approximately 30,000 clones, 80% to 90% detected once. Sequencing used PBMCs. The receptor set was obtained from a woman between 35 and 50 years old with lung cancer. Each CDR3 is given with its conserved first and last residue. Fields, in order: V gene, D gene, J gene, clone size, CDR3 protein, CDR3 DNA. The D gene is left open where the match is weak. Only some rows state a clone size, as once, few, many or a class for expanded clones.

TRBV14	-	TRBJ1-2	-	CASSQDLRNGYTF	TGTGCCAGCAGCCAAGATTTACGAAATGGCTACACCTTC
TRBV12-3/TRBV12-4	-	TRBJ1-4	-	CASNRRDEKLFF	TGTGCCAGCAACAGGAGGGATGAAAAACTGTTTTTT
TRBV7-9	TRBD1	TRBJ1-2	-	CASRASADRGRGYTF	TGTGCCAGCAGAGCGTCCGCGGACAGGGGTCGAGGCTACACCTTC
TRBV7-8	-	TRBJ2-7	few	CASSVGSGQRIYEQYF	TGTGCCAGCAGCGTAGGGTCCGGACAGAGGATATACGAGCAGTACTTC
TRBV3-1/TRBV3-2	-	TRBJ2-5	-	CASSSGTGSGETQYF	TGTGCCAGCAGCTCCGGCACAGGGTCAGGGGAGACCCAGTACTTC
TRBV6-4	-	TRBJ2-7	-	CASSCACHEQYF	TGTGCCAGCAGTTGCGCCTGTCACGAGCAGTACTTC
TRBV29-1	TRBD2	TRBJ2-5	-	CSVEPLAEIQETQYF	TGCAGCGTTGAACCGCTAGCGGAAATCCAAGAGACCCAGTACTTC
TRBV7-9	TRBD1	TRBJ1-1	-	CASSHQGALAEAFF	TGTGCCAGCAGCCACCAGGGGGCTCTCGCTGAAGCTTTCTTT
TRBV7-3	-	TRBJ1-6	-	CASQSSYNSPLHF	TGTGCCAGCCAGTCCTCCTATAATTCACCCCTCCACTTT
TRBV9	-	TRBJ2-6	-	CASSVGVEANVLTF	TGTGCCAGCAGCGTGGGGGTTGAGGCCAACGTCCTGACTTTC
TRBV7-9	-	TRBJ2-1	-	CASSPQNYNEQFF	TGTGCCAGCAGCCCCCAGAATTACAATGAGCAGTTCTTC
TRBV7-3	-	TRBJ2-7	-	CASSSSPGYEQYF	TGTGCCAGCAGCTCCTCCCCTGGTTACGAGCAGTACTTC
TRBV5-4	-	TRBJ2-7	once	CASSLGRPYEQYF	TGTGCCAGCAGCTTGGGCCGTCCCTACGAGCAGTACTTC
TRBV19	-	TRBJ1-3	few	CASSMSVSGNTIYF	TGTGCCAGTAGTATGTCAGTCTCTGGAAACACCATATATTTT
TRBV19	TRBD2	TRBJ2-5	-	CASSGLAEETQYF	TGTGCCAGTAGCGGACTAGCGGAAGAGACCCAGTACTTC
TRBV18	-	TRBJ2-5	-	CASSPPSGGSQTQYF	TGTGCCAGCTCACCCCCCTCGGGCGGGTCTCAGACCCAGTACTTC
TRBV19	-	TRBJ1-1	-	CASSPRVDSSYGTEAFF	TGTGCCAGTAGTCCTCGTGTTGACAGTAGCTACGGCACTGAAGCTTTCTTT
TRBV5-1	-	TRBJ1-1	-	CASSLVQGTGEAFF	TGCGCCAGCAGCTTGGTTCAGGGGACCGGTGAAGCTTTCTTT
TRBV6-5	TRBD1	TRBJ1-2	-	CASSYLDRIGYGYTF	TGTGCCAGCAGTTACCTGGACAGGATAGGTTATGGCTACACCTTC
TRBV5-6	TRBD1	TRBJ1-2	-	CASSYGTGMYGYTF	TGTGCCAGCAGCTACGGGACAGGGATGTATGGCTACACCTTC
TRBV5-5	TRBD1	TRBJ1-1	-	CASSLAGRGSAEAFF	TGTGCCAGCAGCTTGGCCGGCAGGGGGAGCGCTGAAGCTTTCTTT
TRBV25-1	-	TRBJ1-1	few	CASSEIDRYAVTEAFF	TGTGCCAGCAGTGAGATAGACCGCTATGCGGTCACTGAAGCTTTCTTT
TRBV5-6	TRBD1	TRBJ1-1	-	CASSLIQGGNTEAFF	TGTGCCAGCAGCCTCATACAGGGGGGGAACACTGAAGCTTTCTTT
TRBV2	-	TRBJ1-5	-	CASRGRQGGPQHF	TGTGCCAGCAGGGGCCGTCAAGGAGGGCCCCAGCATTTT